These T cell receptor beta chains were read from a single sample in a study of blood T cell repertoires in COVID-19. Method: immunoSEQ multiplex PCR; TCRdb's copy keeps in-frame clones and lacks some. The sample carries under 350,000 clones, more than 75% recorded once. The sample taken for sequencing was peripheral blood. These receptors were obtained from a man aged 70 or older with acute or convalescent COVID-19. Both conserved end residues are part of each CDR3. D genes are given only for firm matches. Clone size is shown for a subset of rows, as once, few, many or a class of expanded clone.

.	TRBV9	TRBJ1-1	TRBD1	CASSGSPWLTGGNTEAFF	TGTGCCAGCAGCGGCTCGCCCTGGTTGACAGGGGGGAACACTGAAGCTTTCTTT
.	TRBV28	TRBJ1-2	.	CASSLAAVYGYTF	TGTGCCAGCAGTTTAGCGGCAGTCTATGGCTACACCTTC
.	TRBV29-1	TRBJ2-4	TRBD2	CSVEDGAGGIQYF	TGCAGCGTTGAAGATGGGGCGGGAGGCATTCAGTACTTC
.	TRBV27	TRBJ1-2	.	CASRSHLTLLTDGYTF	TGTGCCAGCAGGTCACATTTGACTCTGCTGACCGATGGCTACACCTTC
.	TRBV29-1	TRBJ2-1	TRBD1	CSVDRTGVNEQFF	TGCAGCGTTGACCGGACAGGGGTAAATGAGCAGTTCTTC
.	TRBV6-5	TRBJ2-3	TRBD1	CASSYEGTAVSYTQYF	TGTGCCAGCAGTTACGAGGGGACAGCGGTCTCGTATACGCAGTATTTT
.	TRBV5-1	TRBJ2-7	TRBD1	CASSGGQDALSYEQYF	TGCGCCAGCAGCGGGGGACAGGACGCCCTTTCCTACGAGCAGTACTTC
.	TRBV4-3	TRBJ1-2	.	CASSQTVLNYGYTF	TGCGCCAGCAGCCAGACAGTTCTTAACTATGGCTACACCTTC
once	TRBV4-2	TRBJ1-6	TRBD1	CASSQDRGIPPLHF	TGTGCCAGCAGCCAAGACAGGGGGATCCCACCCCTCCACTTT
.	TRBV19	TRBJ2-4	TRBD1	CASSMRDRGNIQYF	TGTGCCAGTAGTATGAGGGACAGGGGAAACATTCAGTACTTC
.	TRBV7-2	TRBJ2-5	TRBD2	CASSLMRTSGETQYF	TGTGCCAGCAGCTTAATGAGGACTAGCGGGGAGACCCAGTACTTC
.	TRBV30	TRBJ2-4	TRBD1	CAWSAGTGGDGNIQYF	TGTGCCTGGAGTGCGGGGACAGGGGGCGACGGAAACATTCAGTACTTC
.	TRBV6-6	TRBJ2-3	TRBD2	CASSRGLAGGESDTQYF	TGTGCCAGCAGCCGAGGACTAGCGGGGGGAGAATCAGATACGCAGTATTTT
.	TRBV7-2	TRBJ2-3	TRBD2	CASSLNGAGGRLDTQYF	TGTGCCAGCAGCTTAAACGGGGCGGGAGGGCGTCTGGATACGCAGTATTTT
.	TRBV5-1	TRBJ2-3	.	CASSTHRTDTQYF	TGCGCCAGCAGCACCCATCGGACAGATACGCAGTATTTT
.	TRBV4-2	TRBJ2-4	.	CASSQAGAGAQNIQYF	TGTGCCAGCAGCCAGGCTGGGGCGGGGGCGCAAAACATTCAGTACTTC
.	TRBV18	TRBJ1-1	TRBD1	CASSQQTGTANTEAFF	TGTGCCAGCTCACAACAAACCGGGACAGCGAACACTGAAGCTTTCTTT
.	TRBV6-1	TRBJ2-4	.	CASSEGPLGVNIQYF	TGTGCCAGCAGTGAAGGACCCCTCGGAGTGAACATTCAGTACTTC
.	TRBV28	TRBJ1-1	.	CASSLPGSEAFF	TGTGCCAGCAGTCTTCCAGGGTCTGAAGCTTTCTTT
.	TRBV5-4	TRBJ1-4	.	CASSLAPGGGNEKLFF	TGTGCCAGCAGCTTGGCGCCCGGGGGAGGGAATGAAAAACTGTTTTTT
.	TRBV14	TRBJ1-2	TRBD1	CASSQVGQGMKGYTF	TGTGCCAGCAGCCAGGTGGGACAGGGAATGAAAGGCTACACCTTC
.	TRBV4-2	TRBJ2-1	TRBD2	CASSQEPGAKDEREGRGEQFF	TGTGCCAGCAGCCAAGAACCGGGGGCAAAGGATGAGCGGGAGGGCCGGGGGGAGCAGTTCTTC
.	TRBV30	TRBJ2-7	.	CAWSVSSYEQYF	TGTGCCTGGAGTGTCAGCTCCTACGAGCAGTACTTC
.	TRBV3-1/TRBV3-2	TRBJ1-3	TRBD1	CASSPFGGQATSGNTIYF	TGTGCCAGCAGCCCTTTCGGGGGACAGGCGACCTCTGGAAACACCATATATTTT
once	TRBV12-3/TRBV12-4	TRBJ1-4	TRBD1	CASSNRGQEKLFF	TGTGCCAGCAGCAACAGGGGGCAGGAAAAACTGTTTTTT
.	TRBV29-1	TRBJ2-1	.	CSVRRGSYNEQFF	TGCAGCGTGAGGCGAGGGTCCTACAATGAGCAGTTCTTC
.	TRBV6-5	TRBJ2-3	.	CASRSWGANTDTQYF	TGTGCCAGCAGATCGTGGGGAGCGAACACAGATACGCAGTATTTT
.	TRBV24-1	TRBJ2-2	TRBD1	CATSDPGQGAGELFF	TGTGCCACCAGTGACCCCGGACAGGGAGCCGGGGAGCTGTTTTTT
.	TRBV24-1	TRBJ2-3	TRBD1	CATSVRQGAADTQYF	TGTGCCACCAGTGTTAGGCAGGGGGCCGCAGATACGCAGTATTTT
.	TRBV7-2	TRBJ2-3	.	CASSLGQPRVVGDTQYF	TGTGCCAGCAGCTTAGGACAGCCCAGGGTTGTAGGGGATACGCAGTATTTT
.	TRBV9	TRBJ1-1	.	CASSVGGGANTEAFF	TGTGCCAGCAGCGTAGGGGGCGGAGCGAACACTGAAGCTTTCTTT
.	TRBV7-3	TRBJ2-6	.	CASSLAAGAMVNGANVLTF	TGTGCCAGCAGCTTAGCTGCAGGGGCTATGGTTAATGGGGCCAACGTCCTGACTTTC
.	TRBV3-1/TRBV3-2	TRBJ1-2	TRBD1	CASSPYRGRGYTF	TGTGCCAGCAGCCCCTACAGGGGGCGAGGCTACACCTTC